This T cell receptor (beta chain) stems from a study of blood T cell repertoires in COVID-19. Study summary: Samples came from the United States, Italy and Spain, spanning acute and convalescent COVID-19. The cDNA or gDNA used as material had been derived from T cells, B-cell-depleted T cells, or PBMCs.

J was trimmed by 0 bases and V by 8 bases; bases with no gene match: 7. From germline, CDR1 is SNHLY and CDR2 FYNNEI. The CDR3 extends over 15 amino acids. Source study methods: Amplification of reference gene primers provided the estimated nucleated cell counts. The protocol was immunoSEQ multiplex PCR, while the TCRdb copy is restricted to in-frame clones and leaves out a portion. That table supplies the V and J calls and clone size; D and trimming were determined from the DNA. The profile shows roughly 150,000 clones, approximately 85% of them singletons. This clone was recorded only once. The rearrangement uses TRBV2 and TRBJ1-1; the match to TRBD1 covers 9 bases. The TCR comes from a man in his sixties with active or convalescent COVID-19. What was sequenced was peripheral blood. DNA of the CDR3: TGTGCCAGCGAGAACAGGGGGCGATTGAACACTGAAGCTTTCTTT. Translation: CASENRGRLNTEAFF.